These T cell receptor beta chains were read from a single sample in a study of preoperative IRX-2 immunotherapy in early breast cancer. Using immunoSEQ multiplex PCR, the repertoire was profiled, and TCRdb retains in-frame clones only, with some absent. This sample has about 98,000 clones; about nine tenths occur once, and the top ten carry over 2%. The source was tumor tissue, collected after IRX-2 immunotherapy. These receptors all come from a human donor with breast cancer. Both conserved end residues are trimmed from each CDR3.

TRBJ2-2	TRBV19	ASTLTAGGSPGELF
TRBJ1-2	TRBV5-1	ASSLGGGRYYGYT
TRBJ1-5	TRBV28	ASSLSGGFQPQH
TRBJ1-3	TRBV7-1	ASSIRQGVYTIY
TRBJ1-1	TRBV7-6	TSSLVEGLNTEAF
TRBJ1-5	TRBV19	ASSMRGGKSNQPQH
TRBJ1-1	TRBV15	ATSRDRINTEAF
TRBJ2-5	TRBV15	ATSRGPLAGGRTQY
TRBJ2-7	TRBV30	AWSLSQGTYEQY
TRBJ2-7	TRBV18	ASSRAGNSYEQY
TRBJ1-1	TRBV11-3	ASSLDNPGVPEAF
TRBJ2-5	TRBV19	ASSIVSGRQETQY
TRBJ1-2	TRBV7-2	ASSSWTGSGYT
TRBJ1-2	TRBV5-1	ASSLRSPLDGYT
TRBJ2-3	TRBV7-1	ASSLVWGTDTQY
TRBJ1-4	TRBV30	AWSEGVDEKLF
TRBJ1-1	TRBV6-7	AISGGTEAF
TRBJ2-3	TRBV7-6	ASSLGSNTDTQY
TRBJ1-4	TRBV19	ASTYGATVNNEKLF
TRBJ2-1	TRBV4-1	ASSLGPSYPREQF
TRBJ2-7	TRBV19	ASSPLAAVPYEQY
TRBJ2-7	TRBV6-8	ASKTYQGGVDEQY
TRBJ1-1	TRBV19	ASNVQSNTEAF
TRBJ1-6	TRBV30	AWRTGTGGSPLH
TRBJ2-6	TRBV7-7	ASSLDATSGANVLT
TRBJ2-7	TRBV29-1	SVEVFGVNTYYEQY
TRBJ2-1	TRBV5-1	ASSLDGGAYNEQF
TRBJ2-2	TRBV7-8	ASSLKGTPTGELF
TRBJ2-7	TRBV30	AWRGDRGSYEQY
TRBJ1-3	TRBV7-7	ASSLTVSGNTIY
TRBJ1-2	TRBV7-1	ASSLGSADYGYT
TRBJ2-3	TRBV19	ATRVLAGGPTDTQY
TRBJ2-1	TRBV22-1	ASRQGGGYNEQF
TRBJ2-1	TRBV12-5	ASGYGTGGHNEQF
TRBJ2-7	TRBV6-8	ASSTDSSYEQY
TRBJ2-5	TRBV18	ASSPPEGRETQY